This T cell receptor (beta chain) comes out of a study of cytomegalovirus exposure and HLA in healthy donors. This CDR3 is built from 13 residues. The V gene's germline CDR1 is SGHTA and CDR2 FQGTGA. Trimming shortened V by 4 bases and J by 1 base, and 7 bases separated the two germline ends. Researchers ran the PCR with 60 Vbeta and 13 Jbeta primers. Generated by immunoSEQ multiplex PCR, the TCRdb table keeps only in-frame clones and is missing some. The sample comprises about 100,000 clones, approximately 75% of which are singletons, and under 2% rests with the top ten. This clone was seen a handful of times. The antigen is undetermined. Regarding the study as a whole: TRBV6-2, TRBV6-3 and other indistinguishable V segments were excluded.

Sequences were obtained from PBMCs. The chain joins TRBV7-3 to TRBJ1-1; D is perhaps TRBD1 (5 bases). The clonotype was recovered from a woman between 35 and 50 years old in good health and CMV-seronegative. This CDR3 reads CASSSGQNTEAFF. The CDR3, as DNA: TGTGCCAGCAGCTCCGGACAGAACACTGAAGCTTTCTTT. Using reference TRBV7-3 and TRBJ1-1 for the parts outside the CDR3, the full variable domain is GAGVSQTPSNKVTEKGKYVELRCDPISGHTALYWYRQSLGQGPEFLIYFQGTGAADDSGLPNDRFFAVRPEGSVSTLKIQRTERGDSAVYLCASSSGQNTEAFFGQGTRLTVV.